This T cell receptor (beta chain) was retrieved from a study of post-analysis software for immune sequencing data. Overall study context: Relapsing-remitting, secondary progressive and progressive-relapsing multiple sclerosis were all included among the disease courses. Whole-study results and caveats: Multiple sclerosis was associated with a significant reduction in normalized Chao1 diversity relative to controls. Samples prepared in the same batch strongly co-clustered by F measure.

TCR beta cDNA libraries had unique molecular identifiers. One entry per CDR3 protein results from TCRdb running MiXCR on the PCR reads. The table lists about 200,000 distinct CDR3 sequences, approximately 28% of them singletons, with approximately 3.6% in the top ten. Comment on this clonotype: Its antigen remains unidentified.

The TCR originated in a girl aged 2-17 years with multiple sclerosis. The sample was blood.

The CDR3 reads CASSRRQDNSPLHF. The DNA of the CDR3 is TGTGCCAGCAGTCGAAGACAGGATAATTCACCCCTCCACTTT. The V call is TRBV12-3 or TRBV12-4, the J call TRBJ1-6; TRBD1 might be the D (6 bases). V lost 5 bases and J lost 5, with 10 bases in between. The CDR3 spans 14 residues.